This T cell receptor (beta chain) was obtained from a study of T cells in Graves' hyperthyroidism and ophthalmopathy (dated by TCRdb to about 2019). At the level of the whole study: Peripheral blood samples were taken at initial diagnosis, before any treatment was given. A discovery cohort of about a hundred patients, 43 with Graves' ophthalmopathy and 55 to 60 with stable Graves' hyperthyroidism, was used to find distinguishing TCR V-J signatures. An independent validation cohort of fewer than 20 hyperthyroidism patients and over 15 patients who later progressed to ophthalmopathy tested prospective prediction of ophthalmopathy. The 85 to 100 discovery patients were divided at random into training and test sets in a 7:3 ratio. Thyroid tissue and blood T-cell repertoires from about 6 Graves' hyperthyroidism patients were also compared in the study. Once sampling was done, hyperthyroidism patients were given methimazole at a starting dose of 30 mg daily, whereas ophthalmopathy patients were given high-dose intravenous methylprednisolone. According to the paper, TCR Vbeta CDR3 sequencing was carried out on roughly 130 peripheral blood samples, which came from fewer than 50 ophthalmopathy, about 75 hyperthyroidism and around 17 progressor patients.

The paper's findings and limits, for the study overall: A model built on a 13 V-J signature distinguished ophthalmopathy from stable hyperthyroidism, reaching 85% to 90% sensitivity and 81.08% specificity in cross-validation and 80%/75% in testing. No statistical method was used to fix the sample size in advance, and group allocation was not hidden from the investigators. In validation, progression to ophthalmopathy was predicted by the model with 55% to 71% sensitivity and approximately 78% specificity, a median of about 6.4 months before onset. Most expanded thyroid clonotypes (frequency above 0.001) were also detected in blood, suggesting blood repertoires may reflect thyroid immune responses.

Via the germline V gene (reference sequence), CDR1 is DFQATT and CDR2 SNEGSKA. The CDR3 runs 14 residues from the cysteine to the phenylalanine. The entry retains the CDR3 DNA only, 42 bases that are in frame from base 1. The junction shows trimming of 0 bases on V and 3 bases on J, plus 9 bases between the germline ends. The TCR beta CDR3 regions were amplified from RNA transcripts. The TCR CDR3 was subjected to a first round of RT-PCR using the HTBI primer set and the Qiagen OneStep RT-PCR kit. A second multiplex PCR round built the libraries, followed by size selection and purification. Libraries were sequenced paired-end with 100 bp reads on an Illumina HiSeq2000. Under the source paper's analysis protocol: SOAPnuke was used to process the raw data, throwing out any read that contained adapters or uncalled bases, had a mean Phred below 15, or lacked an exact constant-primer or identifier match. High-quality paired reads were merged with COPE v1.2.5, and unique nucleotide sequences were defined as clonotypes. Clonotypes were aligned to IMGT TRBV, TRBD and TRBJ reference segments using MiTCR v1.1. The analysis was restricted to V-J combinations with a frequency above 0.0001, which together covered about 99% of the repertoires. A TCS score was defined as the ratio of F50 (clonal expansion) to E x V (chaos), with BLOSUM62-based TCRdist applied between CDR3 peptides within each V-J. Welch's t-statistics and random forest reduced fewer than 550 V-J features to under 15, which were used in a naive Bayes classifier (R e1071). The raw public reads went through TCRdb reprocessing: fastp at Q25, MiXCR clone calling, in-frame beta chains kept. When rows share a CDR3 protein, they turn into one entry using the most common DNA and genes. The V and J calls reflect TCRdb's pipeline rather than the authors' work. The sample table records fewer than 500,000 distinct CDR3 sequences; about 14% of these occur just once. Jointly, the top ten make up under 25% of the sample.

Hyperthyroidism patients were aged 18 to 65 years and newly diagnosed, with disease duration of less than 2 months. Any patient with an uncontrolled infection, another autoimmune disease, pregnancy or lactation was excluded. Diagnoses relied on clinical symptoms, serum thyroxine and TRAb, thyroid ultrasound and orbital computed tomography. For progressor patients, blood was drawn at the first diagnosis of hyperthyroidism, before any ophthalmopathy symptoms had appeared. PBMCs were separated from approximately 9.9 ml of fresh peripheral blood using Ficoll-Paque density gradient centrifugation. Patients classed as progressors first received a Graves' hyperthyroidism diagnosis and then went on to develop ophthalmopathy during follow-up. Trizol reagent was used to extract total RNA, and RNA quality was then checked on an Agilent 2100 Bioanalyzer. Of note for this clonotype: The antigen it binds to is not known. Within one base of it there is no much larger clone, and no base qualities were kept.

The receptor was derived from a young man with Graves' hyperthyroidism that later progressed to Graves' ophthalmopathy. Source material: blood. The chain couples TRBV20-1 to TRBJ2-4; the D gene is perhaps TRBD1, on 5 matching bases. The CDR3 reads as follows: CSAREGQNKNIQYF. The nucleotide sequence is given as TGCAGTGCTAGAGAAGGACAAAACAAAAACATTCAGTACTTC.